The next 29 T cell receptor beta chains were all read from a single sample in a study of cytomegalovirus exposure and HLA in healthy donors. Clones were read by immunoSEQ multiplex PCR, and TCRdb kept only the in-frame ones, dropping some. The data contain about 220,000 clones, roughly 88% of them singletons. The sequenced sample consisted of PBMCs. The receptor source for this set is a woman between 18 and 30 years old in good health and CMV-seronegative.

V is TRBV19 and J is TRBJ1-1, with 8 bases aligning to TRBD1. The CDR3 loop spans 14 amino acids. Trimming took 3 bases from V and 3 from J; bases not matched to a gene: 3. Germline V gene data show CDR1 as LNHDA and CDR2 as SQIVND (reference sequence). This CDR3 is CASSIQGAYTEAFF. CDR3 coding DNA: TGTGCCAGTAGTATTCAGGGGGCGTACACTGAAGCTTTCTTT. Supplemented by reference TRBV19 and TRBJ1-1, the full variable domain reads DGGITQSPKYLFRKEGQNVTLSCEQNLNHDAMYWYRQDPGQGLRLIYYSQIVNDFQKGDIAEGYSVSREKKESFPLTVTSAQKNPTAFYLCASSIQGAYTEAFFGQGTRLTVV.

The chain combines TRBV4-2 with TRBJ1-2; D may be TRBD1 (6 bases). The V end was cut by 4 bases, the J end by 2 bases, with 17 bases between. The germline V gene has CDR1 LGHNA and CDR2 YNFKEQ. The length of the CDR3 is 16 residues. The CDR3 sequence is CASSPPVRGMNYGYTF. In DNA form, the CDR3 reads TGTGCCAGCAGCCCGCCAGTGAGGGGGATGAACTATGGCTACACCTTC.

This chain uses TRBV6-1 with TRBJ1-1; D is unclear. CDR3 length: 12 residues. Trimming removed 4 bases from V and 8 bases from J, with 11 bases in between. CDR1 and CDR2 (germline): MNHNS, SASEGT. The DNA for the CDR3 is TGTGCCAGCAGTGGGAACAGCCGCGAAGCTTTCTTT. Encoded protein: CASSGNSREAFF.

The V gene is TRBV4-2, the J gene TRBJ1-4; D possibly corresponds to TRBD1 (6 bases). Germline values: CDR1 LGHNA, CDR2 YNFKEQ. There are 16 residues in the CDR3. The ends were cut back, 0 bases at V and 7 bases at J, with 15 bases in the middle. The CDR3 loop is CASSQDGTGRSEKLFF. CDR3 nucleotide sequence: TGTGCCAGCAGCCAAGATGGAACAGGGCGTAGTGAAAAACTGTTTTTT.

This chain links TRBV9 with TRBJ2-2; unclear D gene. Trimming left V 2 bases short and J 0 bases short, with 8 bases between. CDR1 is SGDLS and CDR2 is YYNGEE in the germline V gene. CDR3 length: 15 residues. DNA of the CDR3: TGTGCCAGCAGCGTTGCCGCAGCGAACACCGGGGAGCTGTTTTTT. Amino acids: CASSVAAANTGELFF.

A note on this clone: Since the CDR3 does not end with the conserved phenylalanine or tryptophan, this likely comes from a read error. The DNA is omitted, as the CDR3 cannot be located on it reliably, and the CDR3 follows TCRdb's listing. The rearrangement uses TRBV19 and TRBJ1-2; the D call TRBD1 from the table was never checked on the DNA. The CDR3 is 13 residues long, counting both termini. Per the germline V gene, CDR1 is LNHDA and CDR2 is SQIVND (reference sequence). The chain's CDR3 is CASSISPGHGLLL.

The chain combines TRBV19 with TRBJ2-2; 9 positions agree with TRBD1. V gave up 11 bases and J gave up 7 bases; unmatched junction bases: 11. The CDR3 is made up of 14 amino acids. CDR1 is LNHDA and CDR2 is SQIVND in the germline V gene (reference sequence). The CDR3 nucleotides read TGTGCCGCCGCCGGGACAGGGAGGAGCGGGGAGCTGTTTTTT. It codes for CAAAGTGRSGELFF. Filled out from reference TRBV19 and TRBJ2-2, the complete variable domain reads DGGITQSPKYLFRKEGQNVTLSCEQNLNHDAMYWYRQDPGQGLRLIYYSQIVNDFQKGDIAEGYSVSREKKESFPLTVTSAQKNPTAFYLCAAAGTGRSGELFFGEGSRLTVL.

The V call is TRBV4-1, the J call TRBJ2-1; 8 bases align to TRBD2. The CDR3 is 16 residues long. V shed 2 bases, J shed 6 bases, and the junction held 9 bases outside the gene matches. Per the germline V gene, CDR1 is MGHRA and CDR2 is YSYEKL. CDR3 in amino acids: CASSQLYGRALNEQFF. The CDR3 region has the DNA TGCGCCAGCAGCCAATTGTACGGGAGGGCCCTCAATGAGCAGTTCTTC.

In its sample, this clone was seen a few times. The CDR3 loop reads CASFSGDSYEQYF. CDR3 nucleotide sequence: TGTGCCAGCTTCAGCGGGGACTCCTACGAGCAGTACTTC. This chain joins TRBV28 and TRBJ2-7; TRBD2 aligns across 7 bases. V gave up 8 bases and J gave up 0 bases; unmatched junction bases: 4. Germline CDR1 and CDR2: MDHEN and SYDVKM. This CDR3 has 13 amino acids. Full variable domain (rest looked up from reference TRBV28 and TRBJ2-7): DVKVTQSSRYLVKRTGEKVFLECVQDMDHENMFWYRQDPGLGLRLIYFSYDVKMKEKGDIPEGYSVSREKKERFSLILESASTNQTSMYLCASFSGDSYEQYFGPGTRLTVT.

This chain connects TRBV18 to TRBJ2-5; no clear D gene. V was shortened by 3 bases and J by 1 base, with 6 bases between the two germline ends. CDR1 and CDR2 from the germline V gene are KGHSH and LQKENI. The CDR3 consists of 13 residues. DNA for the CDR3: TGTGCCAGCTCACCGCGCCGCCAAGAGACCCAGTACTTC. It encodes CASSPRRQETQYF. Variable domain in full (rest from reference TRBV18 and TRBJ2-5): NAGVMQNPRHLVRRRGQEARLRCSPMKGHSHVYWYRQLPEEGLKFMVYLQKENIIDESGMPKERFSAEFPKEGPSILRIQQVVRGDSAAYFCASSPRRQETQYFGPGTRLLVL.

The V gene is TRBV4-1, the J gene TRBJ2-3, with 8 positions matching TRBD2. This CDR3 comprises 16 residues. Trimming removed 2 bases from V and 2 bases from J; junction bases left unmatched: 6. Germline assignment: CDR1 MGHRA and CDR2 YSYEKL. CDR3 residues: CASSQTSGSPTDTQYF. As DNA, the CDR3 is TGCGCCAGCAGCCAAACAAGCGGGAGCCCCACAGATACGCAGTATTTT.

This chain connects TRBV9 to TRBJ1-2; D perhaps matches TRBD1 (6 bases). V dropped 0 bases and J dropped 6 bases, with 12 bases sitting between them. This CDR3 has 14 amino acids. CDR1 is SGDLS and CDR2 is YYNGEE in the germline V gene. CDR3 in DNA: TGTGCCAGCAGCGTAGTCCAGGGGACAAATGGCTACACCTTC. Protein: CASSVVQGTNGYTF.

This chain links TRBV15 with TRBJ2-1; D may be TRBD2 (7 bases). CDR1 is LNHNV and CDR2 is YYDKDF in the germline V gene (reference sequence). Between the trimmed V and J ends, which lost 2 bases and 12 bases, there was a span of 20 bases. CDR3 length: 15 amino acids. The CDR3 is CATSRSGVAGVWQFF. For the CDR3, the DNA is TGTGCCACCAGCAGATCAGGGGTGGCGGGAGTTTGGCAGTTCTTC.

This chain joins TRBV6-1 and TRBJ1-1; D unclear. The V gene's germline CDR1 is MNHNS and CDR2 SASEGT. The CDR3 totals 13 residues. The V end lost 6 bases, the J end lost 6 bases, and 14 bases lay between the germline ends. CDR3 DNA sequence: TGTGCCAGCAGCCTGAGTCAATATGCTGAAGCTTTCTTT. Translation gives CASSLSQYAEAFF.

The chain carries TRBV6-5 and TRBJ1-5; D unresolved. The length of the CDR3 is 13 residues. The germline V gene encodes CDR1 MNHEY and CDR2 SVGAGI. Trimming cost V 2 bases and J 4 bases, with 6 bases left between them. The CDR3 DNA follows: TGTGCCAGCAGTTACGGAGCGAATCAGCCCCAGCATTTT. It is translated as CASSYGANQPQHF.

The chain uses TRBV5-1 and TRBJ2-7; a possible D gene is TRBD2 (6 bases). The V end lost 2 bases, the J end lost 3 bases, and 15 bases lay between the germline ends. From germline, CDR1 is SGHRS and CDR2 YFSETQ. This CDR3 comprises 15 residues. CDR3 region: CASSFRGGGIYEQYF. The CDR3 nucleotides are TGCGCCAGCAGCTTTAGGGGCGGAGGGATCTACGAGCAGTACTTC.

The genes are TRBV28 and TRBJ2-5, with D perhaps TRBD1 (5 bases). In germline, CDR1 is MDHEN, CDR2 SYDVKM. V lost 3 bases and J lost 10, with 21 bases in between. This CDR3 is 15 amino acids long. CDR3 amino acids: CASSFGQAAGLGQYF. The CDR3 bases are TGTGCCAGCAGTTTCGGGCAGGCGGCAGGGTTGGGCCAGTACTTC.

The genes are TRBV20-1 and TRBJ1-1; weak D call: TRBD1 (6 bases). This CDR3 spans 11 amino acids. Germline assignment: CDR1 DFQATT and CDR2 SNEGSKA (reference sequence). V was cut by 3 bases and J by 12 bases, with 14 bases left in between. The CDR3 loop is CSASGGPGTFF. In DNA form, the CDR3 reads TGCAGTGCTAGTGGGGGCCCAGGTACTTTCTTT.

This chain connects TRBV7-6 to TRBJ2-2, with TRBD2 matching over 11 bases. Unmatched junction bases numbered 10, after V lost 6 bases and J lost 1 base. This CDR3 is built from 18 residues. Germline-derived CDR1 and CDR2 are SGHVS and FNYEAQ. The CDR3 DNA is TGTGCCAGCAGATCCGGGACTAGCGGAAGAAAGAACACCGGGGAGCTGTTTTTT. Its protein product is CASRSGTSGRKNTGELFF.

The gene calls are TRBV4-1 and TRBJ2-4; D is ambiguous. Germline values: CDR1 MGHRA, CDR2 YSYEKL. Trimming removed 2 bases at V and 0 bases at J, with 8 bases between. The CDR3 consists of 15 residues. CDR3 region: CASSQLGLAKNIQYF. The CDR3 nucleotides read TGCGCCAGCAGCCAACTAGGTTTAGCCAAAAACATTCAGTACTTC.

This chain uses TRBV7-3 with TRBJ2-3; 7 positions match TRBD2. This CDR3 region has 14 residues. J gave up 5 bases and V 0 bases, and 2 bases lay outside the gene matches. CDR1 is SGHTA and CDR2 is FQGTGA in the germline V gene. CDR3 sequence: CASSLTSGLDTQYF. In nucleotides, the CDR3 is TGTGCCAGCAGCTTAACTAGCGGGCTAGATACGCAGTATTTT.

In this sample, this clone turned up once. The rearrangement joins TRBV7-6 to TRBJ2-6; no firm D call. Between the trimmed V and J ends, which lost 5 bases and 0 bases, there was a span of 14 bases. Germline CDR1 reads SGHVS; CDR2 reads FNYEAQ. The CDR3 spans 17 residues. As DNA, the CDR3 is TGTGCCAGCAGCCCAGGCCCCCGACGCTCTGGGGCCAACGTCCTGACTTTC. Protein: CASSPGPRRSGANVLTF.

The chain couples TRBV30 to TRBJ1-1; D unresolved. Germline V CDR1 and CDR2: GTSNPN, SVGIG (reference sequence). V was cut by 3 bases and J by 2 bases, with 10 bases left in between. The CDR3 consists of 13 residues. The CDR3 sequence: CAWSLGANTEAFF. CDR3 coding DNA: TGTGCCTGGAGCTTGGGAGCAAACACTGAAGCTTTCTTT.

The chain carries TRBV10-3 and TRBJ1-1; unclear D gene. This CDR3 is built from 13 residues. Trimming removed 2 bases at V and 4 bases at J, with 8 bases between. The germline gives CDR1 ENHRY, CDR2 SYGVKD. The CDR3 sequence is CAISEGGVTEAFF. CDR3 coding DNA: TGTGCCATCAGTGAGGGCGGCGTCACTGAAGCTTTCTTT.

This chain's CDR3 is CASTDVAGAADTQYF. DNA for the CDR3: TGTGCCAGCACCGACGTAGCGGGAGCGGCAGATACGCAGTATTTT. The rearrangement uses TRBV27 and TRBJ2-3, with 9 bases fitting TRBD2. The CDR3 totals 15 residues. Germline V gives CDR1 MNHEY, CDR2 SMNVEV (reference sequence). The V segment lost 7 bases and the J segment 4 bases; nucleotides outside the gene matches: 9.

The chain links TRBV7-9 to TRBJ2-2; a possible D gene is TRBD2 (6 bases). Per the germline V gene, CDR1 is SEHNR and CDR2 is FQNEAQ (reference sequence). V gave up 2 bases and J gave up 6 bases, with 13 bases separating them. The CDR3 consists of 15 residues. CDR3 residues: CASSLFRGISGELFF. CDR3 DNA sequence: TGTGCCAGCAGCTTATTTCGCGGGATCTCCGGGGAGCTGTTTTTT.

The chain employs TRBV7-9 and TRBJ2-7, with TRBD2 identical over 12 bases. The CDR3 runs to 14 residues. With V trimmed by 5 bases and J by 6 bases, 5 bases remained unmatched. CDR1 is SEHNR, CDR2 FQNEAQ, per germline (reference sequence). The DNA of the CDR3 is TGTGCCAGCAGCGCTTGGACTAGCGGGACCGAGCAGTACTTC. Its translation is CASSAWTSGTEQYF.

The V gene is TRBV4-3, the J gene TRBJ2-1; 8 positions agree with TRBD1. V was clipped by 0 bases and J by 3 bases; unmatched bases: 10. Germline CDR1 is LGHNA and CDR2 is YSLEER. The CDR3 runs to 18 residues. CDR3 sequence: CASSQDLGRDRSYNEQFF. The CDR3 bases are TGCGCCAGCAGCCAAGATTTAGGTCGGGACAGGAGCTACAATGAGCAGTTCTTC.

The chain links TRBV9 to TRBJ2-3, with D uncertain. This CDR3 contains 15 residues. Trimming shortened V by 4 bases and J by 2 bases, and 14 bases separated the two germline ends. Germline V gene data show CDR1 as SGDLS and CDR2 as YYNGEE. The CDR3 region is CASSSGVLNTDTQYF. CDR3 sequence (DNA): TGTGCCAGCAGCTCTGGAGTATTGAACACAGATACGCAGTATTTT.